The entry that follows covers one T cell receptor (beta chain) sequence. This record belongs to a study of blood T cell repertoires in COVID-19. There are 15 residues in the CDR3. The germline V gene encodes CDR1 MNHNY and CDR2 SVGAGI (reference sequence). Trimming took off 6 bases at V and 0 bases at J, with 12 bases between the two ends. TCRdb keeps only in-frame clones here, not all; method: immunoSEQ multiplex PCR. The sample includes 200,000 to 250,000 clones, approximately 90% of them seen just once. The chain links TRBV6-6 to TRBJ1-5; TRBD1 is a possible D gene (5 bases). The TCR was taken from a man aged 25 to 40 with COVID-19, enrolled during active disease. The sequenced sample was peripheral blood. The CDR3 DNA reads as TGTGCCAGCAGCGGGACTGCCGATAGCAATCAGCCCCAGCATTTT. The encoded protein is CASSGTADSNQPQHF.